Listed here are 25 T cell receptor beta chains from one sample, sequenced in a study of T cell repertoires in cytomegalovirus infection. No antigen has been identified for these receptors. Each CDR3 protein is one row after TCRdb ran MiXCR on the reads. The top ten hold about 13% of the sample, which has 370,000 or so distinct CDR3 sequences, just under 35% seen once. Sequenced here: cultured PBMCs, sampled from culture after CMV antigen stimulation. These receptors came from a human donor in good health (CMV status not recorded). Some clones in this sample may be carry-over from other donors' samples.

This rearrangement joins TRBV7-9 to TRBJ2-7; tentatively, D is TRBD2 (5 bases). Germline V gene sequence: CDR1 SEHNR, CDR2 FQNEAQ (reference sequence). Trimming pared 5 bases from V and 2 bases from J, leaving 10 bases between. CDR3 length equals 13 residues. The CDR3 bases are TGTGCCAGCAGCACCCGGGATACCTACGAGCAGTACGTC. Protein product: CASSTRDTYEQYV.

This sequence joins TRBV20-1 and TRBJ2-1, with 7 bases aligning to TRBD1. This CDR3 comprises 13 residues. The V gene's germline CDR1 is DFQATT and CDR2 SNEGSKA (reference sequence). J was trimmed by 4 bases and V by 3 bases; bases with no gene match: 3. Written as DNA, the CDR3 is TGCAGTGCTAGCCGGACAGGTTACAATGAGCAGTTCTTC. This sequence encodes CSASRTGYNEQFF.

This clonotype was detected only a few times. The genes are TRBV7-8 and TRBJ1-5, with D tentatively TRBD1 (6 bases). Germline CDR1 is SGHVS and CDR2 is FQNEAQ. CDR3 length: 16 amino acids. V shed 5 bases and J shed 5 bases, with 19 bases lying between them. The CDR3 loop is CASSPKRGRGYQPQHF. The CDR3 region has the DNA TGTGCCAGCAGCCCAAAACGCGGCAGGGGCTATCAGCCCCAGCATTTT. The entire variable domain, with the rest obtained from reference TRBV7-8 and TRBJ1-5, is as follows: GAGVSQSPRYKVAKRGQDVALRCDPISGHVSLFWYQQALGQGPEFLTYFQNEAQLDKSGLPSDRFFAERPEGSVSTLKIQRTQQEDSAVYLCASSPKRGRGYQPQHFGDGTRLSIL.

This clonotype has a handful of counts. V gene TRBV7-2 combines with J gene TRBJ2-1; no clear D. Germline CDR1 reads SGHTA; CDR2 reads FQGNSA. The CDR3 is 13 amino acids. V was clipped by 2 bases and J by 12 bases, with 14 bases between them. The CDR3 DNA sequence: TGTGCCAGCAGCTTAATCGGAATACCAGGGCAGTTCTTC. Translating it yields CASSLIGIPGQFF.

The CDR3 loop reads CASSSTSGRVGAKNIQYF. As DNA, the CDR3 is TGTGCCAGCAGCTCGACTAGCGGGAGAGTGGGGGCCAAAAACATTCAGTACTTC. The rearrangement joins TRBV7-8 to TRBJ2-4, with 12 nucleotides matching TRBD2. The germline CDR1 and CDR2 sequences are SGHVS and FQNEAQ. This CDR3 is 18 amino acids long. Trimming took 4 bases from V and 1 from J; bases not matched to a gene: 8.

The chain's CDR3 is CGSGYTEAFF. DNA of the CDR3: TGTGGAAGTGGGTACACTGAAGCTTTCTTT. J is TRBJ1-1 and V is TRBV28; no firm D call. Germline loops: CDR1 MDHEN, CDR2 SYDVKM. The CDR3 loop spans 10 amino acids.

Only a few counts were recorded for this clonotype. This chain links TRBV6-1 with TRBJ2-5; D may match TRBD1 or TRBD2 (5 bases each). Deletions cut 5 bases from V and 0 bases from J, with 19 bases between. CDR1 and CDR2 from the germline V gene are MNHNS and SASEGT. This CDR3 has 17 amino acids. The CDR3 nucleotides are TGTGCCAGCAGTCCCCGGGGCGGCAGCAGGTACCAAGAGACCCAGTACTTC. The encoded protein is CASSPRGGSRYQETQYF.

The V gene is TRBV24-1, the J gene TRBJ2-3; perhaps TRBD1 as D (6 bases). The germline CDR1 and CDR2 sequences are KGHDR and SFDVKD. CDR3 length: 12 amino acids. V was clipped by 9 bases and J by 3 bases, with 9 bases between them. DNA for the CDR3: TGTGCCACCGAAGGACAGACAGATACGCAGTATTTT. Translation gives CATEGQTDTQYF.

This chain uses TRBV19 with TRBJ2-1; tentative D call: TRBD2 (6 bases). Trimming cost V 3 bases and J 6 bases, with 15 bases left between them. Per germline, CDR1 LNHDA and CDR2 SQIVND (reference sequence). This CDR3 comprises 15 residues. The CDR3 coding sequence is TGTGCCAGTAGTATCGTCGGGAGCATGCGCAATGAGCAGTTCTTC. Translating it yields CASSIVGSMRNEQFF.

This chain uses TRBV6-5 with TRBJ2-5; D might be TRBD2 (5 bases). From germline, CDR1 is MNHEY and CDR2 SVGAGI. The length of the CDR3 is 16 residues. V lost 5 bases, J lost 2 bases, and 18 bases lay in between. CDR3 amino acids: CASSPSLAVPQETQYF. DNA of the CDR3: TGTGCCAGCAGTCCCTCGCTAGCAGTCCCTCAAGAGACCCAGTACTTC.

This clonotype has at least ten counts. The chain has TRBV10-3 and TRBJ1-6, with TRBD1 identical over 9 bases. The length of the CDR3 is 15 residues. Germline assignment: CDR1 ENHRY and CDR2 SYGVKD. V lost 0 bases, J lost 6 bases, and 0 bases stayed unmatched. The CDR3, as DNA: TGTGCCATCAGTGAGTCGGGACAGGGTAATTCACCCCTCCACTTT. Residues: CAISESGQGNSPLHF.

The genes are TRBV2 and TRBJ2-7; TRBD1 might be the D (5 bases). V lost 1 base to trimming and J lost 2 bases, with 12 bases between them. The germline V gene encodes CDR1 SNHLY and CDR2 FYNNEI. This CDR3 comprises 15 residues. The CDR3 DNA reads TGTGCCAGCAGTGAAGAGGCCCAAGGGGCCTACGAGCAGTACTTC. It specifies CASSEEAQGAYEQYF.

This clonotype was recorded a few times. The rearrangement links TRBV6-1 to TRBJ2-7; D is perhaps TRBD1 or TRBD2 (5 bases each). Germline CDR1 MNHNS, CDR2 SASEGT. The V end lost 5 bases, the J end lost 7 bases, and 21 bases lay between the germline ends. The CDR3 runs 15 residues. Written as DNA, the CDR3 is TGTGCCAGCAGTCTTAAACCCGGGACCTCCCATGAGCAGTACTTC. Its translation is CASSLKPGTSHEQYF.

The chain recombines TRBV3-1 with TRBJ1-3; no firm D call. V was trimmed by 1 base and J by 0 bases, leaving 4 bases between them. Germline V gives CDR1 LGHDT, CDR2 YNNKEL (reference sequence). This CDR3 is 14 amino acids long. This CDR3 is CASSQAFSGNTIYF. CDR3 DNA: TGTGCCAGCAGCCAAGCCTTCTCTGGAAACACCATATATTTT.

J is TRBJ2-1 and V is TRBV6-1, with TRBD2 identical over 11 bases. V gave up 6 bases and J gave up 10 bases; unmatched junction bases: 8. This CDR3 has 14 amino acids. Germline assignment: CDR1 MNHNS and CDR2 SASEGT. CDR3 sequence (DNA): TGTGCCAGCAGACTAGCGGGAGCCCGCGGGGAGCAGTTCTTC. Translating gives CASRLAGARGEQFF.

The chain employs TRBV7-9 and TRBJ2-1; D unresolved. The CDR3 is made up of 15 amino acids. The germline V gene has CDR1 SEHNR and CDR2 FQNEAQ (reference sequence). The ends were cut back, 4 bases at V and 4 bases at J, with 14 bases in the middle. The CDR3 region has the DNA TGTGCCAGCAGCTCCCCATTCCCCACGTACAATGAGCAGTTCTTC. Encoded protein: CASSSPFPTYNEQFF.

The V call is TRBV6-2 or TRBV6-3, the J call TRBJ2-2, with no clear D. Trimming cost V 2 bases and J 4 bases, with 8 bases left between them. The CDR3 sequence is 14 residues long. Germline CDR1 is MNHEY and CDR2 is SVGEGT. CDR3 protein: CASSYGLPTGELFF. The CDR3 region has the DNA TGTGCCAGCAGTTACGGTCTACCCACCGGGGAGCTGTTTTTT.

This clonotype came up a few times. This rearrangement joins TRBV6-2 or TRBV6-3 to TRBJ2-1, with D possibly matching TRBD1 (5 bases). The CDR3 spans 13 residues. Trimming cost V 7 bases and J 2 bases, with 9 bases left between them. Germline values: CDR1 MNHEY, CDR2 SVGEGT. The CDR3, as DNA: TGTGCCAGCACCAGGGATCCCTACAATGAGCAGTTCTTC. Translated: CASTRDPYNEQFF.

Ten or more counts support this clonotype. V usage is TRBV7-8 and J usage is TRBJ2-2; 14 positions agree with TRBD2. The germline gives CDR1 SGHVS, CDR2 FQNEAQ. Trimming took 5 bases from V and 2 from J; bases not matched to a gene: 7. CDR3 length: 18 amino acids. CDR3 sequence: CASSPGLAGGQNTGELFF. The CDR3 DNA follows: TGTGCCAGCAGCCCAGGACTAGCGGGAGGACAAAACACCGGGGAGCTGTTTTTT.

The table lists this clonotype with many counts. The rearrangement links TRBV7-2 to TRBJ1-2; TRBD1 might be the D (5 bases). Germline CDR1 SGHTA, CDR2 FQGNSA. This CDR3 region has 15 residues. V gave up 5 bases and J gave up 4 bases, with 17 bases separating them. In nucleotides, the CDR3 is TGTGCCAGCAGCCCCCAGCAGGGATCGTCCTATGGCTACACCTTC. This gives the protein CASSPQQGSSYGYTF.

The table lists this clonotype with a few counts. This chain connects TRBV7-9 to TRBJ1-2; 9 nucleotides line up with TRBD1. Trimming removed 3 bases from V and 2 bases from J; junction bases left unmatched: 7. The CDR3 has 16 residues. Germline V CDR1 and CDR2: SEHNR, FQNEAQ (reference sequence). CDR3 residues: CASSFYSGQGNYGYTF. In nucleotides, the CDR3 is TGTGCCAGCAGCTTTTACTCCGGACAGGGGAACTATGGCTACACCTTC.

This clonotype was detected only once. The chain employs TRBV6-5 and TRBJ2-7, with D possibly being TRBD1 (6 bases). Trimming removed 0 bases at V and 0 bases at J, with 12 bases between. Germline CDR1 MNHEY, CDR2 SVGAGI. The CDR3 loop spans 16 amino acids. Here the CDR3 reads CASSYSGVRGSYEQYF. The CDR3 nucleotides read TGTGCCAGCAGTTACTCAGGGGTCAGGGGCTCCTACGAGCAGTACTTC.

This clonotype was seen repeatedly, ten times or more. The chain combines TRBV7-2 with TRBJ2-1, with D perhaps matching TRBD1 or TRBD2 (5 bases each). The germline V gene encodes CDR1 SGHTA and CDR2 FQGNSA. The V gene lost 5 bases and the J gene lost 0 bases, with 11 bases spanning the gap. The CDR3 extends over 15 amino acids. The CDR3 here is CASSPFGGSYNEQFF. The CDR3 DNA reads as TGTGCCAGCAGCCCATTTGGGGGCTCCTACAATGAGCAGTTCTTC.

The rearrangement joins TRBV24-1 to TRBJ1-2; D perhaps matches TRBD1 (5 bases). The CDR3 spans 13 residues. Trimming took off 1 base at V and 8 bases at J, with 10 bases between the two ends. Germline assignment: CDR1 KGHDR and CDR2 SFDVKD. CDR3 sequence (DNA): TGTGCCACCAGTGATTTTGACAGAGGGGGCTACACCTTC. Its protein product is CATSDFDRGGYTF.

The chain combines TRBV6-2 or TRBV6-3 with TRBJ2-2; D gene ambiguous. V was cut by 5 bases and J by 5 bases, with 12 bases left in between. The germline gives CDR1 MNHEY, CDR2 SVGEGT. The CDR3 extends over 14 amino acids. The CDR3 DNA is TGTGCCAGCAGTCGCGCCGTCGCAACCGGGGAGCTGTTTTTT. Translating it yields CASSRAVATGELFF.